This TCR beta chain stems from a study of radiotherapy plus CTLA-4 blockade in lung cancer. This table comes from immunoSEQ multiplex PCR, and its TCRdb copy is limited to in-frame clones, with some not included. Of roughly 44,000 clones listed, roughly three quarters were seen once; the top ten hold more than 9.5%. Study-level points and caveats: In blood, tumor-derived TCR clones expanded after radiotherapy plus ipilimumab.

This CDR3 spans 13 amino acids. Germline CDR1 SGHAT, CDR2 FQNNGV. J lost 8 bases, V lost 3 bases, and 6 bases had no gene match. On this clone itself: Its antigen is as yet unknown.

Focal radiation plus CTLA-4 blockade with ipilimumab was given to patients with chemo-refractory metastatic non-small-cell lung cancer. The material sequenced was peripheral blood, taken from a patient treated with radiotherapy plus ipilimumab. This TCR was recovered from a human donor with non-small cell lung cancer who had stable disease on radiotherapy plus ipilimumab. The chain joins TRBV11-2 to TRBJ1-2, with 7 bases identical to TRBD1. CDR3: CASSFRQGGGYTF. CDR3 nucleotides: TGTGCCAGCAGCTTTCGACAGGGCGGGGGCTACACCTTC. Full variable domain (missing parts from reference TRBV11-2 and TRBJ1-2): EAGVAQSPRYKIIEKRQSVAFWCNPISGHATLYWYQQILGQGPKLLIQFQNNGVVDDSQLPKDRFSAERLKGVDSTLKIQPAKLEDSAVYLCASSFRQGGGYTFGSGTRLTVV.